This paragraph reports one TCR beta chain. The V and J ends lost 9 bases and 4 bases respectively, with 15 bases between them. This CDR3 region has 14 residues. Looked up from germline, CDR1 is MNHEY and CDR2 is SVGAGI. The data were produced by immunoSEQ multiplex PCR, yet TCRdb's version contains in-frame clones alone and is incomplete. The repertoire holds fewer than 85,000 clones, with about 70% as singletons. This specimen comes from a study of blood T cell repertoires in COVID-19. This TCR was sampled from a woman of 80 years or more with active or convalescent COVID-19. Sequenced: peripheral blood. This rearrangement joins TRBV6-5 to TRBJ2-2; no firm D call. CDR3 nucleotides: TGTGCCAGTTCGTTCGACACATTCACCGGGGAGCTGTTTTTT. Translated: CASSFDTFTGELFF.